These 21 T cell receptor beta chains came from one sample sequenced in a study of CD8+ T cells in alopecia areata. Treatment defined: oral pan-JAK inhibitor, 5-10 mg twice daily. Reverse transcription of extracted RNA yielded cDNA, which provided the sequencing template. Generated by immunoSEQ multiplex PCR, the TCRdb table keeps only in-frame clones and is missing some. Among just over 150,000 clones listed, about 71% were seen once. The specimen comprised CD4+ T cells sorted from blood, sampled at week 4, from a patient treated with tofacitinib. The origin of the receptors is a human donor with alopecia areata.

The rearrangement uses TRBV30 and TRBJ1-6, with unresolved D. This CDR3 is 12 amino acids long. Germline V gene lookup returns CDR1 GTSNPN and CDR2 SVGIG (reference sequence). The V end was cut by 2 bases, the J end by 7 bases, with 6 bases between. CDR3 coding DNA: TGTGCCTGGAGTTTCGGGAATTCACCCCTCCACTTT. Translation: CAWSFGNSPLHF.

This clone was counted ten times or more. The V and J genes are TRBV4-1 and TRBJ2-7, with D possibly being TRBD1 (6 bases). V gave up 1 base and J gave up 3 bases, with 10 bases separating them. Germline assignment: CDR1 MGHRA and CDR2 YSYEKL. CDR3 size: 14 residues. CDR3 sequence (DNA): TGCGCCAGCAGCCAAGGGCTCAGGGGCTACGAGCAGTACTTC. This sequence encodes CASSQGLRGYEQYF.

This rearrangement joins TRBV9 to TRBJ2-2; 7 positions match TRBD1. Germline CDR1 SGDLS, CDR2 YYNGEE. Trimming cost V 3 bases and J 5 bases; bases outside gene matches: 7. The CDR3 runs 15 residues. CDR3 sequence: CASSGTGLRTGELFF. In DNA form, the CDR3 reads TGTGCCAGCAGCGGGACAGGCCTGAGGACCGGGGAGCTGTTTTTT.

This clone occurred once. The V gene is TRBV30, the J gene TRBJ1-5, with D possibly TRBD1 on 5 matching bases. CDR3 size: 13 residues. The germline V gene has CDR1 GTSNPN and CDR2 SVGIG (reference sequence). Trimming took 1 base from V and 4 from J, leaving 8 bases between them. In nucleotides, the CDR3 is TGTGCCTGGAGTGGGGACCTTAATCAGCCCCAGCATTTT. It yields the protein CAWSGDLNQPQHF.

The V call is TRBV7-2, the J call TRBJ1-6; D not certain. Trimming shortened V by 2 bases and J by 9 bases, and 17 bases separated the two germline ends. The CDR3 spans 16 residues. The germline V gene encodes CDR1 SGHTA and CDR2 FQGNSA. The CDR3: CASSLYRSGLSSPLHF. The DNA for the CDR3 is TGTGCCAGCAGCTTATACCGCTCGGGGTTGAGTTCACCCCTCCACTTT.

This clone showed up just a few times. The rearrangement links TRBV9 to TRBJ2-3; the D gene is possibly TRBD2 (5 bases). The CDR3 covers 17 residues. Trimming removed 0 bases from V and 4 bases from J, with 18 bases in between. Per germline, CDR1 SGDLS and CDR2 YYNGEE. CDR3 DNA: TGTGCCAGCAGCGTAGGGGAGCAGGCCCATTGGGCAGATACGCAGTATTTT. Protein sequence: CASSVGEQAHWADTQYF.

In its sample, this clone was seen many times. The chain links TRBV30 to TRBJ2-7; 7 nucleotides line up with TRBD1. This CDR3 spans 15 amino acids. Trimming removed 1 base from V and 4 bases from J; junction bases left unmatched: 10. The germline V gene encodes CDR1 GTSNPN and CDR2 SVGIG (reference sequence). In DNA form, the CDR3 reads TGTGCCTGGAGTGGCCGGTGGGGACAGCAATACGAGCAGTACTTC. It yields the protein CAWSGRWGQQYEQYF.

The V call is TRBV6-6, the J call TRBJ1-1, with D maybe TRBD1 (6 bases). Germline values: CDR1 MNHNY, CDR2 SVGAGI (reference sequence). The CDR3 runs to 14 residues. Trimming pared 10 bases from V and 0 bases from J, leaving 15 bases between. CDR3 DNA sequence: TGTGCCATACAAAGGGGGTCCTTGAACACTGAAGCTTTCTTT. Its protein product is CAIQRGSLNTEAFF.

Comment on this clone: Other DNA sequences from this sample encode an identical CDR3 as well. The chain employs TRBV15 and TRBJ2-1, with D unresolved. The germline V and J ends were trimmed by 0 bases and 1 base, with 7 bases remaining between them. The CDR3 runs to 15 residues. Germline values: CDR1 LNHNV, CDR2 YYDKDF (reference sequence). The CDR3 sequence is CATSRDPGSYNEQFF. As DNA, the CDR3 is TGTGCCACCAGCAGAGATCCGGGTTCCTACAATGAGCAGTTCTTC.

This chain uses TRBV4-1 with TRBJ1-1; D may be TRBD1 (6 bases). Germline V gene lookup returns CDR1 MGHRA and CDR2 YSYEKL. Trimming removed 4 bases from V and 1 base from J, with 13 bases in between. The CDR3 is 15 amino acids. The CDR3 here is CASSPLGGKNTEAFF. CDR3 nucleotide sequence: TGCGCCAGCAGCCCTCTAGGGGGTAAGAACACTGAAGCTTTCTTT.

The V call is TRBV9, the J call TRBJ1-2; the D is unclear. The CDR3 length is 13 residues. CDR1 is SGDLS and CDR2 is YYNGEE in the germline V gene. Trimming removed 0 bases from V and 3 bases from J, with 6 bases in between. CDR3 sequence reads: CASSVDGDYGYTF. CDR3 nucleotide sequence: TGTGCCAGCAGCGTAGACGGGGACTATGGCTACACCTTC.

The DNA for the CDR3 is TGTGCCATCCGCTCCGGGGGGGCCCAAGAGACCCAGTACTTC. Residues: CAIRSGGAQETQYF. This sequence joins TRBV30 and TRBJ2-5; 8 bases agree with TRBD2. The CDR3 sequence is 14 residues long. V dropped 8 bases and J dropped 1; count of bases not matched to a gene: 9. The germline V gene has CDR1 GTSNPN and CDR2 SVGIG (reference sequence).

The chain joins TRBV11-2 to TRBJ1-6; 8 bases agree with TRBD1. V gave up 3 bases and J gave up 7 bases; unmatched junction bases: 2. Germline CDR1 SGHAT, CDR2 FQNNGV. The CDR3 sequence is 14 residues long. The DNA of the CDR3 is TGTGCCAGCAGCTTTACAGGGGGGAATTCACCCCTCCACTTT. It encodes CASSFTGGNSPLHF.

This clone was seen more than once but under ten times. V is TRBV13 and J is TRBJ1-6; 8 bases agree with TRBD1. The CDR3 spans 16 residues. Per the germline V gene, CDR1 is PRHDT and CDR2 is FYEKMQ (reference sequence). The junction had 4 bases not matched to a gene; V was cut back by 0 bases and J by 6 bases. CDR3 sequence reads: CASSLGLRGRNSPLHF. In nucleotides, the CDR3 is TGTGCCAGCAGCTTAGGCCTCAGGGGGCGTAATTCACCCCTCCACTTT.

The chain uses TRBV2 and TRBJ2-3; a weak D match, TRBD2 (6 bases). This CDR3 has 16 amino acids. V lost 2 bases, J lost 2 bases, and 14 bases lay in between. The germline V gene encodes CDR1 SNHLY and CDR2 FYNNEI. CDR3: CASSEYGSGLTDTQYF. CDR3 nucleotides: TGTGCCAGCAGTGAATATGGTAGCGGACTCACAGATACGCAGTATTTT.

In DNA, the CDR3 is TGCAGCGTTGTGGTGGGGATCTCCTACGAGCAGTACTTC. Translating gives CSVVVGISYEQYF. The chain links TRBV29-1 to TRBJ2-7; D remains ambiguous. CDR1 and CDR2 (germline): SQVTM, ANQGSEA. The V gene lost 4 bases and the J gene lost 0 bases, with 10 bases spanning the gap. This CDR3 is built from 13 residues.

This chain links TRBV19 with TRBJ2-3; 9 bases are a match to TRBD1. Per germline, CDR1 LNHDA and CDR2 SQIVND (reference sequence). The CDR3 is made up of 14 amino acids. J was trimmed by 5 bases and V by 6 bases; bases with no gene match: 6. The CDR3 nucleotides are TGTGCCAGTAGCCGTACAGGGGGCCAAGATACGCAGTATTTT. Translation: CASSRTGGQDTQYF.

In DNA, the CDR3 is TGTGCCAGCATGGGCGGGGGACTCACAGATACGCAGTATTTT. The encoded protein is CASMGGGLTDTQYF. The rearrangement uses TRBV25-1 and TRBJ2-3; 7 bases are a match to TRBD2. The CDR3 runs to 14 residues. Germline V gives CDR1 MGHDK, CDR2 SYGVNS. The V segment lost 7 bases and the J segment 2 bases; nucleotides outside the gene matches: 6. Filled out from reference TRBV25-1 and TRBJ2-3, the complete variable domain reads EADIYQTPRYLVIGTGKKITLECSQTMGHDKMYWYQQDPGMELHLIHYSYGVNSTEKGDLSSESTVSRIRTEHFPLTLESARPSHTSQYLCASMGGGLTDTQYFGPGTRLTVL.

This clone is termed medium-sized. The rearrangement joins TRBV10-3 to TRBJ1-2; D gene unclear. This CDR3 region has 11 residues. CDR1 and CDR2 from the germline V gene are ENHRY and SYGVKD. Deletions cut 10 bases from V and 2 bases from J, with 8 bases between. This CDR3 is CATQENYGYTF. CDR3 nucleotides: TGTGCCACCCAGGAAAACTATGGCTACACCTTC.

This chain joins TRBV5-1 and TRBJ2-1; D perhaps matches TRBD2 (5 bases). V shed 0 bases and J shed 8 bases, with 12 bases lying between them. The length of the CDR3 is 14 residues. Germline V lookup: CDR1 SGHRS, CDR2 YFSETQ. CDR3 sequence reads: CASSLVVTGDEQFF. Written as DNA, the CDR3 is TGCGCCAGCAGCTTGGTGGTGACCGGGGATGAGCAGTTCTTC.

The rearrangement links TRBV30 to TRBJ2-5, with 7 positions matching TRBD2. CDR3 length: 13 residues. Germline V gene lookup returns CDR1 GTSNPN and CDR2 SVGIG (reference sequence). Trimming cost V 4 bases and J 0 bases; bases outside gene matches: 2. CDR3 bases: TGTGCCTGGAAGGGAGGGTACCAAGAGACCCAGTACTTC. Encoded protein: CAWKGGYQETQYF.